This T cell receptor beta chain was obtained from a study of CD8 T cells in ankylosing spondylitis. Points from the study as a whole: Significantly higher representation of disease-linked clones was reported for matched ankylosing spondylitis synovial fluid. In peripheral blood, disease-linked CD8+ clones occurred at relatively low frequencies.

There are many counts of this clonotype. The antigen is undetermined. V was pared by 2 bases and J by 5 bases, with 10 bases of the junction left unmatched. CDR3 length: 16 amino acids. CDR1 and CDR2 (germline): SGDLS, YYNGEE. Libraries of TCR beta came from quantitative 5'-RACE with molecular barcodes. TCRdb processed the 5' RACE reads anew with MiXCR; each CDR3 protein has one entry. The sample yields 7,000 to 8,000 distinct CDR3 sequences, around 2.8% seen once. This clonotype was sampled from a female donor with ankylosing spondylitis or in good health (not recorded which). The chain carries TRBV9 and TRBJ2-1; 7 nucleotides match TRBD2. The sequencing input was blood, either unsorted or a sorted T cell fraction (not recorded which). The CDR3 loop reads CASSVGGLPLDNEQFF. DNA of the CDR3: TGTGCCAGCAGCGTTGGGGGACTACCCTTAGACAATGAGCAGTTCTTC. Full variable domain (missing parts from reference TRBV9 and TRBJ2-1): DSGVTQTPKHLITATGQRVTLRCSPRSGDLSVYWYQQSLDQGLQFLIQYYNGEERAKGNILERFSAQQFPDLHSELNLSSLELGDSALYFCASSVGGLPLDNEQFFGPGTRLTVL.